What follows are 11 T cell receptor beta chains derived from one specimen sequenced in a study of T cell changes during pregnancy in multiple sclerosis. The method was immunoSEQ multiplex PCR; TCRdb's version includes in-frame clones alone and lacks a portion of them. Of about 110,000 clones listed, 91% are singletons. The source was peripheral blood, collected before pregnancy. The origin of the receptors is a female donor with multiple sclerosis, enrolled in a pregnancy study.

This chain links TRBV6-1 with TRBJ1-3, with 11 bases matching TRBD1. Germline V gene sequence: CDR1 MNHNS, CDR2 SASEGT. This CDR3 has 15 amino acids. Losses at the gene ends were 4 bases for V and 10 bases for J; bases not matched to a gene: 9. CDR3 DNA: TGTGCCAGCAGTGCCTCGGGACAGGGGGTAGATACCATATATTTT. As protein: CASSASGQGVDTIYF.

As DNA, the CDR3 is TGTGCCAGCAGCTGGAGGGCGGGTATGACGACTGAAGCTTTCTTT. As protein: CASSWRAGMTTEAFF. The gene calls are TRBV7-3 and TRBJ1-1; no definite D call. Germline V lookup: CDR1 SGHTA, CDR2 FQGTGA. V was pared by 4 bases and J by 5 bases, with 17 bases between. CDR3 length equals 15 residues. The entire variable domain, with the rest obtained from reference TRBV7-3 and TRBJ1-1, is as follows: GAGVSQTPSNKVTEKGKYVELRCDPISGHTALYWYRQSLGQGPEFLIYFQGTGAADDSGLPNDRFFAVRPEGSVSTLKIQRTERGDSAVYLCASSWRAGMTTEAFFGQGTRLTVV.

The chain couples TRBV7-3 to TRBJ2-1; no clear D gene. V dropped 5 bases and J dropped 6 bases, with 11 bases sitting between them. Germline values: CDR1 SGHTA, CDR2 FQGTGA. The CDR3 runs 13 residues. CDR3 protein: CASSQFSGNEQFF. The CDR3 region has the DNA TGTGCCAGCAGCCAGTTCTCGGGCAATGAGCAGTTCTTC.

The chain combines TRBV21-1 with TRBJ2-3; the table's D call TRBD1 went unverified against the DNA. TRBV21-1 corresponds to a pseudogene. This CDR3 spans 16 amino acids. CDR3 sequence: CASSKADRTSTDTQYF. The CDR3 nucleotides read TGTGCCAGCAGCAAAGCGGACAGAACTAGCACAGATACGCAGTATTTT.

The chain has TRBV7-9 and TRBJ1-4; possibly TRBD1 for D (6 bases). Germline CDR1 SEHNR, CDR2 FQNEAQ (reference sequence). Trimming stripped 5 bases from V and 5 bases from J, with 24 bases between. This CDR3 has 18 amino acids. DNA of the CDR3: TGTGCCAGCAGCCCTTACAGCACCTTTGGACAGCCAAATGAAAAACTGTTTTTT. Amino acids: CASSPYSTFGQPNEKLFF.

The V gene is TRBV7-2, the J gene TRBJ2-5; TRBD2 matches at 10 bases. From germline, CDR1 is SGHTA and CDR2 FQGNSA. CDR3 length: 15 amino acids. The ends lost 5 bases at V and 4 bases at J; junction bases unmatched: 7. The CDR3 region is CASSVGLADRETQYF. CDR3 coding DNA: TGTGCCAGCAGCGTAGGACTAGCGGACCGAGAGACCCAGTACTTC.

J is TRBJ2-3 and V is TRBV6-4; 11 nucleotides match TRBD2. The germline gives CDR1 MRHNA, CDR2 SNTAGT. With 4 bases clipped from V and 2 bases from J, the junction kept 5 bases outside the gene matches. This CDR3 spans 16 amino acids. The CDR3 here is CASSVSSGRNTDTQYF. The CDR3 DNA reads as TGTGCCAGCAGTGTCTCTAGCGGGAGGAACACAGATACGCAGTATTTT.

The V gene is TRBV11-1, the J gene TRBJ2-5; 7 nucleotides match TRBD2. The CDR3 is 15 residues long. The germline gives CDR1 SGHAT, CDR2 FQDESV (reference sequence). V dropped 3 bases and J dropped 3; count of bases not matched to a gene: 7. In DNA, the CDR3 is TGTGCCAGCAGCTTTGCGGGGGTGGGTGAAGAGACCCAGTACTTC. Its translation: CASSFAGVGEETQYF.

This clone was seen a few times. V gene TRBV7-3 combines with J gene TRBJ2-3; D gene ambiguous. V gave up 2 bases and J gave up 3 bases, with 6 bases separating them. This CDR3 is 13 amino acids long. Per the germline V gene, CDR1 is SGHTA and CDR2 is FQGTGA. This CDR3 reads CASSLASTDTQYF. The DNA for the CDR3 is TGTGCCAGCAGCTTAGCCAGTACAGATACGCAGTATTTT. Full variable domain (remainder filled in from reference TRBV7-3 and TRBJ2-3): GAGVSQTPSNKVTEKGKYVELRCDPISGHTALYWYRQSLGQGPEFLIYFQGTGAADDSGLPNDRFFAVRPEGSVSTLKIQRTERGDSAVYLCASSLASTDTQYFGPGTRLTVL.

The V and J genes are TRBV7-8 and TRBJ2-3; weak D call: TRBD1 (6 bases). The CDR3 has 14 amino acids. V gave up 5 bases and J gave up 2 bases, with 11 bases separating them. Germline V gene data show CDR1 as SGHVS and CDR2 as FQNEAQ. The CDR3 spells CASSRQADTDTQYF. The CDR3 bases are TGTGCCAGCAGCCGACAGGCAGACACAGATACGCAGTATTTT.

The V and J genes are TRBV9 and TRBJ2-1, with TRBD2 matching over 12 bases. This CDR3 region has 16 residues. The germline V gene has CDR1 SGDLS and CDR2 YYNGEE. The V gene end was trimmed by 0 bases and the J gene end by 4 bases; junction bases not matched to a gene: 2. CDR3 region: CASSVGLAGAYNEQFF. The DNA of the CDR3 is TGTGCCAGCAGCGTAGGACTAGCGGGAGCTTACAATGAGCAGTTCTTC.